The 24 T cell receptor beta chains in this list originate from one sample, sequenced in a study of blood T cell repertoires in COVID-19. Sequencing used immunoSEQ multiplex PCR; TCRdb keeps in-frame clones, though not all of them. Of hundreds of thousands of clones listed, about 85% are singletons. What was sequenced was peripheral blood. The receptors were gathered from a woman younger than 35 with acute or convalescent COVID-19.

This rearrangement joins TRBV19 to TRBJ1-1; a weak D match, TRBD1 (5 bases). Germline assignment: CDR1 LNHDA and CDR2 SQIVND (reference sequence). This CDR3 has 11 residues. Trimming removed 10 bases from V and 7 bases from J, with 13 bases in between. The CDR3 sequence is CATETTGEAFF. In DNA, the CDR3 is TGTGCCACCGAAACCACAGGTGAAGCTTTCTTT.

This CDR3 reads CASTPHTGTGSIMEQYF. The DNA of the CDR3 is TGTGCCAGCACCCCGCACACCGGGACAGGGTCGATTATGGAGCAGTACTTC. This chain connects TRBV7-9 to TRBJ2-7; 9 nucleotides line up with TRBD1. Germline assignment: CDR1 SEHNR and CDR2 FQNEAQ (reference sequence). With 7 bases clipped from V and 7 bases from J, the junction kept 20 bases outside the gene matches. The CDR3 runs 17 residues.

The gene calls are TRBV27 and TRBJ2-6; D unresolved. Germline assignment: CDR1 MNHEY and CDR2 SMNVEV (reference sequence). Trimming removed 2 bases from V and 0 bases from J, with 8 bases in between. There are 16 residues in the CDR3. The CDR3 coding sequence is TGTGCCAGCAGTTTAAACTCTGGCTCTGGGGCCAACGTCCTGACTTTC. Translated, it gives CASSLNSGSGANVLTF. The complete variable domain, with remaining parts taken from reference TRBV27 and TRBJ2-6, reads EAQVTQNPRYLITVTGKKLTVTCSQNMNHEYMSWYRQDPGLGLRQIYYSMNVEVTDKGDVPEGYKVSRKEKRNFPLILESPSPNQTSLYFCASSLNSGSGANVLTFGAGSRLTVL.

This clone was detected many times. The chain carries TRBV7-3 and TRBJ2-3, with TRBD2 matching 9 bases. V was clipped by 4 bases and J by 3 bases; unmatched bases: 5. The CDR3 sequence is 15 residues long. Germline CDR1 SGHTA, CDR2 FQGTGA. The CDR3 nucleotides are TGTGCCAGCAGCTGGGGACTAGCCGAGACAGATACGCAGTATTTT. It specifies CASSWGLAETDTQYF.

V gene TRBV7-9 combines with J gene TRBJ2-5, with 10 bases that match TRBD1. This CDR3 is built from 14 residues. Germline assignment: CDR1 SEHNR and CDR2 FQNEAQ (reference sequence). Trimming took 6 bases from V and 5 from J; bases not matched to a gene: 6. The CDR3 here is CASRTGTGDETQYF. The CDR3 DNA sequence: TGTGCCAGCAGGACCGGGACAGGGGACGAGACCCAGTACTTC.

The V call is TRBV9, the J call TRBJ1-1; no clear D gene. Trimming cost V 3 bases and J 4 bases, with 16 bases left between them. CDR3 size: 15 residues. The germline gives CDR1 SGDLS, CDR2 YYNGEE. CDR3 nucleotide sequence: TGTGCCAGCAGCGACCACACAAACGCCGTCACTGAAGCTTTCTTT. Translated, it gives CASSDHTNAVTEAFF.

The chain is built from TRBV5-8 and TRBJ1-2; TRBD1 agrees at 7 bases. Germline CDR1 is SGHTS and CDR2 is YDEGEE. With V trimmed by 9 bases and J by 4 bases, 6 bases remained unmatched. CDR3 length equals 12 residues. The CDR3 reads CATQGGGYGYTF. CDR3 bases: TGTGCCACCCAGGGGGGTGGCTATGGCTACACCTTC.

The chain joins TRBV6-6 to TRBJ2-2; unclear D gene. This CDR3 is built from 13 residues. The germline V and J ends were trimmed by 7 bases and 5 bases, with 11 bases remaining between them. Germline assignment: CDR1 MNHNY and CDR2 SVGAGI (reference sequence). CDR3 DNA: TGTGCCAGCACCAATCTACTGACCGGGGAGCTGTTTTTT. Translating gives CASTNLLTGELFF.

This chain links TRBV27 with TRBJ2-7; the match to TRBD2 covers 12 bases. This CDR3 is 13 amino acids long. J gave up 5 bases and V 9 bases, and 5 bases lay outside the gene matches. Germline loops: CDR1 MNHEY, CDR2 SMNVEV (reference sequence). Here the CDR3 reads CASRRLAGDEQYF. DNA of the CDR3: TGTGCCAGTCGGCGACTAGCGGGGGACGAGCAGTACTTC.

The chain uses TRBV5-6 and TRBJ1-5, with 11 positions matching TRBD1. V was clipped by 4 bases and J by 7 bases; unmatched bases: 4. The CDR3 runs to 14 residues. Germline lookup yields CDR1 SGHDT and CDR2 YYEEEE. The CDR3 is CASSGDRGAQPQHF. In nucleotides, the CDR3 is TGTGCCAGCAGCGGGGACAGGGGGGCACAGCCCCAGCATTTT. Supplemented by reference TRBV5-6 and TRBJ1-5, the full variable domain reads DAGVTQSPTHLIKTRGQQVTLRCSPKSGHDTVSWYQQALGQGPQFIFQYYEEEERQRGNFPDRFSGHQFPNYSSELNVNALLLGDSALYLCASSGDRGAQPQHFGDGTRLSIL.

This sequence joins TRBV6-4 and TRBJ1-2; D might be TRBD1 (5 bases). The CDR3 has 13 amino acids. V shed 6 bases and J shed 6 bases, with 14 bases lying between them. CDR1 and CDR2 from the germline V gene are MRHNA and SNTAGT. The CDR3 coding sequence is TGTGCCAGCAGGGCCGACAGCTCTGATGGCTACACCTTC. Its protein is CASRADSSDGYTF.

A single count supports this clone. The sample has other DNA sequences that encode this CDR3 too. The chain couples TRBV27 to TRBJ1-5, with 8 bases identical to TRBD1. Germline V gene lookup returns CDR1 MNHEY and CDR2 SMNVEV (reference sequence). The CDR3 totals 13 residues. The J segment lost 7 bases and the V segment lost 6 bases, leaving 5 bases of the junction unmatched. The CDR3 spells CASSDRGGQPQHF. The CDR3 DNA is TGTGCCAGCAGCGACAGGGGAGGACAGCCCCAGCATTTT.

This clone occurred a few times. V usage is TRBV20-1 and J usage is TRBJ1-5; D is unclear. V was trimmed by 3 bases and J by 0 bases, leaving 6 bases between them. The CDR3 consists of 13 residues. Germline V gene sequence: CDR1 DFQATT, CDR2 SNEGSKA (reference sequence). The CDR3 nucleotides are TGCAGTGCTAGTGCGAGTAGCAATCAGCCCCAGCATTTT. This encodes CSASASSNQPQHF.

V gene TRBV27 combines with J gene TRBJ1-2; tentatively, D is TRBD1 (5 bases). Germline CDR1 MNHEY, CDR2 SMNVEV (reference sequence). Trimming took 7 bases from V and 8 from J, leaving 17 bases between them. The CDR3 runs 13 residues. CDR3 amino acids: CASTSGGGGGYTF. Written as DNA, the CDR3 is TGTGCCAGCACCTCCGGGGGGGGAGGGGGCTACACCTTC.

The chain combines TRBV3-1 (or the pseudogene TRBV3-2) with TRBJ2-2; D remains unclear. The V end was cut by 4 bases, the J end by 6 bases, with 12 bases between. The CDR3 runs to 14 residues. CDR1 and CDR2 (germline): LGHDT, YNNKEL (reference sequence). In DNA, the CDR3 is TGTGCCAGCAGCCCCGGGTTTCAGCCCGGGGAGCTGTTTTTT. This translates into CASSPGFQPGELFF.

The V and J genes are TRBV9 and TRBJ1-5; 7 nucleotides match TRBD1. The CDR3 extends over 14 amino acids. Germline V lookup: CDR1 SGDLS, CDR2 YYNGEE. Losses at the gene ends were 4 bases for V and 2 bases for J; bases not matched to a gene: 3. The DNA for the CDR3 is TGTGCCAGCAGCCTTGGACAGGGCAATCAGCCCCAGCATTTT. This encodes CASSLGQGNQPQHF.

The chain couples TRBV5-4 to TRBJ2-5, with 7 bases matching TRBD2. This CDR3 is 16 amino acids long. After removal of 1 base from V and 3 bases from J, the junction contained 9 bases not matched to a gene. The V gene's germline CDR1 is SGHNT and CDR2 YYREEE (reference sequence). The CDR3 bases are TGTGCCAGCAGCTTGTTGGCGGGAGATGTAGAAGAGACCCAGTACTTC. The encoded protein is CASSLLAGDVEETQYF.

The chain carries TRBV19 and TRBJ2-1; 11 bases are a match to TRBD2. Germline values: CDR1 LNHDA, CDR2 SQIVND (reference sequence). V shed 5 bases, J shed 8 bases, and the junction held 8 bases outside the gene matches. CDR3 size: 15 residues. This CDR3 reads CASSVSGGAGHEQFF. CDR3 DNA sequence: TGTGCCAGTAGTGTTAGCGGGGGGGCCGGCCATGAGCAGTTCTTC.

The chain joins TRBV19 to TRBJ1-6; TRBD1 matches at 9 bases. The CDR3 consists of 14 residues. Losses at the gene ends were 10 bases for V and 10 bases for J; bases not matched to a gene: 11. Looked up from germline, CDR1 is LNHDA and CDR2 is SQIVND (reference sequence). CDR3 residues: CATRGWDRDSPLHF. CDR3 nucleotide sequence: TGTGCCACCAGAGGGTGGGACAGGGACTCACCCCTCCACTTT.

V and J are TRBV6-1 and TRBJ2-7, with 7 bases matching TRBD2. The germline V gene has CDR1 MNHNS and CDR2 SASEGT. The CDR3 sequence is 15 residues long. Trimming removed 3 bases from V and 3 bases from J; junction bases left unmatched: 8. CDR3 nucleotides: TGTGCCAGCAGTGAGGAGGGCGGGAGAATCTACGAGCAGTACTTC. Translating it yields CASSEEGGRIYEQYF.

V gene TRBV6-4 combines with J gene TRBJ1-3, with D perhaps matching TRBD1 (5 bases). The CDR3 loop spans 15 amino acids. V lost 6 bases to trimming and J lost 0 bases, with 12 bases between them. CDR1 and CDR2 (germline): MRHNA, SNTAGT. CDR3 DNA: TGTGCCAGCAGAGCTACAGGAGCCTCTGGAAACACCATATATTTT. The encoded protein is CASRATGASGNTIYF.

The V and J genes are TRBV10-1 and TRBJ1-1; 7 bases fit TRBD1. Trimming took 10 bases from V and 5 from J; bases not matched to a gene: 10. The CDR3 runs 13 residues. Germline loops: CDR1 WNHNN, CDR2 SYGVQD (reference sequence). The CDR3 loop is CAIITGQLTEAFF. In nucleotides, the CDR3 is TGCGCCATAATTACGGGACAGTTGACTGAAGCTTTCTTT.

J is TRBJ1-1 and V is TRBV5-4; D is uncertain. Germline CDR1 reads SGHNT; CDR2 reads YYREEE (reference sequence). The CDR3 covers 16 residues. V lost 4 bases and J 6 bases, leaving 22 bases between the germline ends. CDR3 in amino acids: CASSHGRDRVIAEAFF. The CDR3 region has the DNA TGTGCCAGCAGCCACGGGAGGGATCGGGTGATCGCTGAAGCTTTCTTT.

This clone occurred once. The V and J genes are TRBV5-1 and TRBJ2-5; 11 bases fit TRBD2. This CDR3 is 15 amino acids long. CDR1 and CDR2 from the germline V gene are SGHRS and YFSETQ. With 7 bases clipped from V and 4 bases from J, the junction kept 9 bases outside the gene matches. DNA of the CDR3: TGCGCCAGCTCTAGCGGGAGGCCGGATGGAGAGACCCAGTACTTC. Amino acid sequence: CASSSGRPDGETQYF.